The T cell receptor beta chain described here comes from a study of blood T cell repertoires in COVID-19. At the level of the study: Acute and convalescent COVID-19 samples came from the United States, Italy and Spain.

In the original processing: Amplification of reference gene primers provided the estimated nucleated cell counts. Here immunoSEQ multiplex PCR was the method, and the copy in TCRdb shows in-frame clones only, minus some. V, J and clone size are those of that table, while D and trimming were read from the DNA. The repertoire holds about 160,000 clones, around 92% seen once, with 4.8% in the top ten. CDR1 and CDR2 (germline): SGHTA, FQGNSA. CDR3 length equals 15 residues. J was trimmed by 6 bases and V by 1 base; bases with no gene match: 7. Sequenced: peripheral blood. The chain joins TRBV7-2 to TRBJ1-1; 8 bases map to TRBD1. This sequence was found in a man under 40 with COVID-19, enrolled during active disease. The CDR3 DNA reads TGTGCCAGCAGCTTAGACAGGGGGGGGATGGCTGAAGCTTTCTTT. The encoded protein is CASSLDRGGMAEAFF.